This TCR beta chain was observed in a study of T cell repertoires in cytomegalovirus infection. Study-level information: Based on public TCR beta signatures, there were indications of CMV infection and of a matching HLA type.

TCRdb passed the reads through MiXCR, listing each CDR3 protein once. The sample includes about 27,000 distinct CDR3 sequences, under 20% seen only once; the top ten take about 82%. The CDR3 has 15 amino acids. Trimming took 3 bases from V and 5 from J; bases not matched to a gene: 6. Germline V gives CDR1 MNHEY, CDR2 SMNVEV (reference sequence). About this clonotype: Antigen specificity is unknown.

This clonotype was obtained from a human donor in good health (CMV status not recorded). Some clones in this sample may be carry-over from other donors' samples. The material was CD8+ T cells from cultured PBMCs, obtained from culture after CMV antigen stimulation. The V call is TRBV27, the J call TRBJ2-5; 10 bases fit TRBD2. This CDR3 is CASSFGASGSETQYF. Written as DNA, the CDR3 is TGTGCCAGCAGTTTCGGGGCTAGCGGGAGTGAGACCCAGTACTTC.